These 15 T cell receptor beta chains came from one sample sequenced in a study of shared clonotypes between healthy human individuals. This table comes from immunoSEQ multiplex PCR, and its TCRdb copy is limited to in-frame clones, with some not included. In the table there are hundreds of thousands of clones, under 95% of which are singletons. Naive CD8 isolation took CD45RO-negative cells positively selected for CCR7 and excluded terminally differentiated effector memory CD45RA+ cells. The specimen was naive CD8+ T cells sorted from blood. Receptor source: a man aged 25 to 40 in good health.

The chain has TRBV4-1 and TRBJ2-7; TRBD1 agrees at 7 bases. From germline, CDR1 is MGHRA and CDR2 YSYEKL. CDR3 length: 14 amino acids. The V segment lost 2 bases and the J segment 12 bases; nucleotides outside the gene matches: 13. The CDR3 is CASSQTTGAAGLYF. DNA for the CDR3: TGCGCCAGCAGCCAAACTACAGGGGCCGCAGGTTTGTACTTC.

The chain carries TRBV19 and TRBJ2-1, with D perhaps matching TRBD1 (6 bases). With 3 bases removed from V and 4 bases from J, the gap between germline ends came to 13 bases. CDR3 length: 15 residues. CDR1 is LNHDA and CDR2 is SQIVND in the germline V gene (reference sequence). CDR3 nucleotides: TGTGCCAGTAGTATCTGGGACACTCCATACAATGAGCAGTTCTTC. It yields the protein CASSIWDTPYNEQFF.

V gene TRBV7-8 combines with J gene TRBJ2-5, with D tentatively TRBD2 (5 bases). Germline CDR1 reads SGHVS; CDR2 reads FQNEAQ. V was clipped by 2 bases and J by 1 base, with 8 bases between them. This CDR3 region has 14 residues. CDR3 DNA sequence: TGTGCCAGCAGCTTATTGGCGGGCCAAGAGACCCAGTACTTC. Translated, it gives CASSLLAGQETQYF.

This chain links TRBV5-1 with TRBJ1-5; D is possibly TRBD1 (6 bases). Trimming shortened V by 0 bases and J by 4 bases, and 11 bases separated the two germline ends. Germline CDR1 and CDR2: SGHRS and YFSETQ. CDR3 size: 15 residues. The CDR3 sequence: CASSLEGGLNQPQHF. The CDR3 nucleotides read TGCGCCAGCAGCTTGGAAGGGGGTCTGAATCAGCCCCAGCATTTT.

The chain uses TRBV4-1 and TRBJ2-3; a possible D gene is TRBD2 (5 bases). Looked up from germline, CDR1 is MGHRA and CDR2 is YSYEKL. The CDR3 is 13 residues long. V shed 2 bases and J shed 4 bases, with 7 bases lying between them. CDR3 sequence: CASSQILADTQYF. The CDR3 DNA reads as TGCGCCAGCAGCCAAATACTAGCAGATACGCAGTATTTT.

The V gene is TRBV7-9, the J gene TRBJ1-2; D uncertain. Trimming pared 1 base from V and 6 bases from J, leaving 12 bases between. This CDR3 comprises 14 residues. The V gene's germline CDR1 is SEHNR and CDR2 FQNEAQ (reference sequence). The CDR3 DNA reads as TGTGCCAGCAGCTTAGGGGAACCCCGTAATGGCTACACCTTC. Amino acids: CASSLGEPRNGYTF.

The chain joins TRBV7-8 to TRBJ2-7; D is uncertain. Trimming removed 3 bases at V and 1 base at J, with 7 bases between. Per germline, CDR1 SGHVS and CDR2 FQNEAQ. This CDR3 comprises 13 residues. CDR3 protein: CASSLLPSYEQYF. CDR3 nucleotide sequence: TGTGCCAGCAGCTTGCTCCCATCCTACGAGCAGTACTTC.

V is TRBV10-3 and J is TRBJ2-2; D unresolved. The CDR3 totals 18 residues. CDR1 is ENHRY and CDR2 is SYGVKD in the germline V gene. V gave up 3 bases and J gave up 6 bases, with 23 bases separating them. The CDR3 loop reads CAISDELAVVGKAGELFF. The CDR3 nucleotides are TGTGCCATCAGTGATGAGCTCGCCGTGGTAGGGAAAGCCGGGGAGCTGTTTTTT.

The chain links TRBV28 to TRBJ2-1, with a tentative D call TRBD2 (5 bases). Trimming stripped 3 bases from V and 12 bases from J, with 15 bases between. This CDR3 contains 13 residues. Germline V gene sequence: CDR1 MDHEN, CDR2 SYDVKM. The CDR3 region has the DNA TGTGCCAGCAGTTTTCGTCCCGGGATTTGGCAGTTCTTC. Its translation is CASSFRPGIWQFF.

This chain links TRBV7-9 with TRBJ2-1; the match to TRBD2 covers 9 bases. The CDR3 consists of 15 residues. The J segment lost 2 bases and the V segment lost 7 bases, leaving 6 bases of the junction unmatched. From germline, CDR1 is SEHNR and CDR2 FQNEAQ (reference sequence). The CDR3 is CASMGLAGPYNEQFF. CDR3 DNA sequence: TGTGCCAGCATGGGTCTAGCGGGACCCTACAATGAGCAGTTCTTC.

The chain joins TRBV9 to TRBJ1-4; 11 bases are a match to TRBD1. Germline V gives CDR1 SGDLS, CDR2 YYNGEE. With V trimmed by 0 bases and J by 7 bases, 5 bases remained unmatched. The CDR3 contains 16 residues. CDR3 residues: CASSVAGQGAGEKLFF. Here the CDR3 DNA reads TGTGCCAGCAGCGTAGCAGGACAGGGGGCAGGTGAAAAACTGTTTTTT. The complete variable domain, with remaining parts taken from reference TRBV9 and TRBJ1-4, reads DSGVTQTPKHLITATGQRVTLRCSPRSGDLSVYWYQQSLDQGLQFLIQYYNGEERAKGNILERFSAQQFPDLHSELNLSSLELGDSALYFCASSVAGQGAGEKLFFGSGTQLSVL.

J is TRBJ2-1 and V is TRBV19, with D maybe TRBD2 (6 bases). This CDR3 is built from 16 residues. Germline CDR1 is LNHDA and CDR2 is SQIVND (reference sequence). V shed 6 bases and J shed 7 bases, with 22 bases lying between them. Here the CDR3 reads CASSLDGGTNVNEQFF. The CDR3 nucleotides read TGTGCCAGTAGCCTCGACGGCGGGACCAACGTAAATGAGCAGTTCTTC.

This clone came up once. This chain joins TRBV5-6 and TRBJ1-2; TRBD1 agrees at 7 bases. Germline CDR1 reads SGHDT; CDR2 reads YYEEEE. Germline trimming cut 3 bases from V and 4 bases from J; bases unmatched to any gene: 3. The CDR3 sequence is 13 residues long. CDR3 DNA sequence: TGTGCCAGCAGCTCACAGGGGCTCTATGGCTACACCTTC. Translating gives CASSSQGLYGYTF.

The CDR3 loop reads CASSLSGPLYEQYF. The CDR3 DNA follows: TGTGCCAGCAGTTTATCGGGCCCCCTCTACGAGCAGTACTTC. The chain links TRBV27 to TRBJ2-7; D is uncertain. CDR3 length: 14 residues. Trimming removed 0 bases at V and 3 bases at J, with 9 bases between. Germline values: CDR1 MNHEY, CDR2 SMNVEV (reference sequence).

This chain links TRBV7-9 with TRBJ2-1; no clear D gene. This CDR3 comprises 15 residues. Germline values: CDR1 SEHNR, CDR2 FQNEAQ (reference sequence). The ends were cut back, 5 bases at V and 5 bases at J, with 16 bases in the middle. This CDR3 is CASSHFPDGDNEQFF. For the CDR3, the DNA is TGTGCCAGCAGCCATTTCCCGGACGGAGACAATGAGCAGTTCTTC. The variable domain in full, with the rest retrieved from reference TRBV7-9 and TRBJ2-1, is DTGVSQNPRHKITKRGQNVTFRCDPISEHNRLYWYRQTLGQGPEFLTYFQNEAQLEKSRLLSDRFSAERPKGSFSTLEIQRTEQGDSAMYLCASSHFPDGDNEQFFGPGTRLTVL.